This T cell receptor (beta chain) was sequenced for a study of blood T cell repertoires in COVID-19. For the study at large: The United States, Italy and Spain provided the acute and convalescent COVID-19 samples. T cells, B-cell-depleted T cells, or PBMCs provided the cDNA or gDNA that served as material.

Per the authors' pipeline: Using reference gene primer amplification, nucleated cell counts were estimated. The data were produced by immunoSEQ multiplex PCR, yet TCRdb's version contains in-frame clones alone and is incomplete. Clonal size and the V and J genes are those of that table, whereas D and trimming came from the DNA. Here the sample spans 250,000 to 300,000 clones, 70% to 90% being singletons. The CDR3 is 13 residues long. Losses at the gene ends were 10 bases for V and 6 bases for J; bases not matched to a gene: 8. Germline CDR1 reads MDHEN; CDR2 reads SYDVKM. Sample: peripheral blood. This clonotype was obtained from a young man with active or convalescent COVID-19. This sequence joins TRBV28 and TRBJ1-3, with 8 nucleotides matching TRBD1. CDR3 loop: CATRGTGLNTIYF. The CDR3 DNA reads TGTGCCACCCGGGGGACAGGCTTAAACACCATATATTTT.